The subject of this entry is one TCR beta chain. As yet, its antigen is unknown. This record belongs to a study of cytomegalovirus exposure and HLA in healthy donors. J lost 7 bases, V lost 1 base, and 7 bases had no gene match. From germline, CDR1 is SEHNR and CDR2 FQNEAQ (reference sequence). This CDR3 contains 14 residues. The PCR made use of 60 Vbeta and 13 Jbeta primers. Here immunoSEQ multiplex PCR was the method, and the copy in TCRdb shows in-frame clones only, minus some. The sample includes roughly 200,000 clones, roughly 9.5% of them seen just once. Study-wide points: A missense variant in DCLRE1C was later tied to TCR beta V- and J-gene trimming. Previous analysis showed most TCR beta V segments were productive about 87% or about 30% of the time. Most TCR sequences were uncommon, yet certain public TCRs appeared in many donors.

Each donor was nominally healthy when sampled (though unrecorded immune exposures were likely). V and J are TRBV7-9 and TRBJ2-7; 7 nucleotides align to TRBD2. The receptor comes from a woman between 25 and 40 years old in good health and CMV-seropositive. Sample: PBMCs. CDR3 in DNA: TGTGCCAGCAGCTTAGGGGGGGGTCTTAGAGAGCAGTACTTC. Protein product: CASSLGGGLREQYF.